This T cell receptor beta chain stems from a study of control samples from healthy donors and cancer patients. TCRdb's copy holds only in-frame clones and misses some; the assay was immunoSEQ multiplex PCR. The table includes approximately 150,000 clones, roughly 93% detected once. After removal of 7 bases from V and 7 bases from J, the junction contained 12 bases not matched to a gene. The CDR3 length is 14 residues. The V gene's germline CDR1 is SNHLY and CDR2 FYNNEI. The sequence came from a man younger than 30 in good health. The chain links TRBV2 to TRBJ1-2, with 7 positions matching TRBD1. The specimen was blood. As DNA, the CDR3 is TGTGCCAGCACCGATCGGGGAGGGGGCTTTGGCTACACCTTC. Encoded protein: CASTDRGGGFGYTF.